What follows describes a single TCR beta chain. Its antigen specificity is not known. No base quality values were provided; no much bigger clone lies one nucleotide off. The data originate from a study of T cell repertoires in cytomegalovirus infection (dated by TCRdb to between 2017 and 2020). With regard to the full study: The HLA type of each donor mattered for the analysis, because public TCR beta signatures pointed to carriage of CMV infection along with the matching HLA type.

For sequencing, an Illumina HiSeq 1500 was employed. TCRdb reworked the public reads: Q25 trimming with fastp, MiXCR clone assembly, productive beta chains retained. Each entry is one CDR3 protein sequence, shown with its most common DNA and genes. This sample holds some 130,000 distinct CDR3 sequences; more than 7% were observed only once. The biggest ten clones account for about 9.4% of the sample. The CDR3 runs 12 residues from the cysteine to the phenylalanine. The read is trimmed to its CDR3 DNA, 36 bases read in frame from base 1. Sequences SQVTM (CDR1) and ANQGSEA (CDR2) are obtained from the germline V gene. The junction shows trimming of 5 bases on V and 4 bases on J, plus 8 bases between the germline ends. Here is what the overall study found, with its caveats: In both this cohort and an independent approximately 350-donor cohort, the cumulative frequency of public TCR beta family members distinguished carriers of CMV infection plus the relevant HLA type. The ex vivo response was dominated by HLA-C-restricted CMV-specific TCR beta clonotypes, which also provided the single most frequent clonotype in two of eight donors.

The rearranged chain carries TRBV29-1 and TRBJ1-4; the D gene cannot be resolved reliably. This receptor was taken from a human donor in good health (CMV status not recorded). Some clones in this sample may be carry-over from other donors' samples. The sequencing input was PBMCs. The DNA sequence is given as TGCAGCGTTTTGGGCCGTAATGAAAAACTGTTTTTT. Translated, this gives CSVLGRNEKLFF.